The rows below give T cell receptor beta chains drawn from one sample of a study of Ad26.COV2.S vaccination and SARS-CoV-2 variants. Sequencing used immunoSEQ multiplex PCR; TCRdb keeps in-frame clones, though not all of them. The sample consists of 360,000 or so clones, 70% to 90% of them appearing once. The sample consisted of peripheral blood, taken in a trial of Ad26.COV2.S vaccine versus placebo. These TCRs come from a person between 18 and 60 years old who received the Ad26.COV2.S COVID-19 vaccine or a placebo. Both conserved end residues are trimmed from each CDR3. D genes are given only for firm matches. The size of a clone is reported for some rows only, either as once, few or many, or as a class for expanded clones.

clone_size: .
d_call: .
v_call: TRBV7-2
j_call: TRBJ1-4
cdr3_aa: ASSPLPENEKLF

clone_size: .
d_call: .
v_call: TRBV2
j_call: TRBJ2-1
cdr3_aa: ASRTQGSYNEQF

clone_size: .
d_call: TRBD2
v_call: TRBV5-4
j_call: TRBJ2-3
cdr3_aa: ASSLRAGDAQY

clone_size: .
d_call: TRBD2
v_call: TRBV2
j_call: TRBJ2-3
cdr3_aa: ASSGVGAGVTDTQY

clone_size: .
d_call: .
v_call: TRBV29-1
j_call: TRBJ1-1
cdr3_aa: SVERLNTEAF

clone_size: .
d_call: .
v_call: TRBV15
j_call: TRBJ2-2
cdr3_aa: ATSRALLNTGELF

clone_size: .
d_call: TRBD2
v_call: TRBV11-2
j_call: TRBJ2-3
cdr3_aa: ASSRDYTDTQY

clone_size: .
d_call: .
v_call: TRBV4-1
j_call: TRBJ1-2
cdr3_aa: ASSHAQDANYGYT

clone_size: .
d_call: TRBD2
v_call: TRBV4-1
j_call: TRBJ2-1
cdr3_aa: ASRQGLAGFNEQF

clone_size: .
d_call: TRBD1
v_call: TRBV5-1
j_call: TRBJ1-1
cdr3_aa: ASSLGDRQEAF

clone_size: .
d_call: .
v_call: TRBV18
j_call: TRBJ2-3
cdr3_aa: ASSPELTDTQY

clone_size: .
d_call: TRBD2
v_call: TRBV10-2
j_call: TRBJ2-7
cdr3_aa: ASSESLAGSTYEQY

clone_size: .
d_call: TRBD2
v_call: TRBV18
j_call: TRBJ2-2
cdr3_aa: ASSPIAGVSTGELF

clone_size: few
d_call: .
v_call: TRBV19
j_call: TRBJ1-6
cdr3_aa: ASSIDGRTNSPLH

clone_size: .
d_call: .
v_call: TRBV7-8
j_call: TRBJ2-7
cdr3_aa: ASSLGARGVNEQY

clone_size: .
d_call: .
v_call: TRBV4-3
j_call: TRBJ1-2
cdr3_aa: ASSQRVGEVGYGYT

clone_size: .
d_call: .
v_call: TRBV30
j_call: TRBJ2-2
cdr3_aa: AWTYNTGELF

clone_size: .
d_call: .
v_call: TRBV2
j_call: TRBJ1-2
cdr3_aa: ATQRLDSRNHYGYT

clone_size: .
d_call: .
v_call: TRBV28
j_call: TRBJ2-7
cdr3_aa: ASSVRGREQY

clone_size: few
d_call: TRBD2
v_call: TRBV24-1
j_call: TRBJ2-1
cdr3_aa: ATSDSPGTSGISSYNEQF

clone_size: .
d_call: .
v_call: TRBV12-3/TRBV12-4
j_call: TRBJ2-3
cdr3_aa: ASSLTGTDTQY

clone_size: .
d_call: .
v_call: TRBV21-1
j_call: TRBJ2-2
cdr3_aa: ASSTGLADPYTGELF

clone_size: .
d_call: .
v_call: TRBV10-1
j_call: TRBJ1-6
cdr3_aa: ASSESLGVNSPLH

clone_size: .
d_call: .
v_call: TRBV30
j_call: TRBJ2-1
cdr3_aa: AWRGSYNEQF

clone_size: .
d_call: .
v_call: TRBV12-3/TRBV12-4
j_call: TRBJ1-1
cdr3_aa: ASNLGKGAEAF

clone_size: .
d_call: .
v_call: TRBV6-5
j_call: TRBJ2-2
cdr3_aa: ASIKSGYDTGELF

clone_size: .
d_call: .
v_call: TRBV5-8
j_call: TRBJ2-7
cdr3_aa: ASSPAGVLSSYEQY

clone_size: .
d_call: .
v_call: TRBV5-1
j_call: TRBJ2-5
cdr3_aa: ASSLTQETQY

clone_size: .
d_call: .
v_call: TRBV5-1
j_call: TRBJ1-4
cdr3_aa: ASSLQGRGEKLF

clone_size: .
d_call: TRBD1
v_call: TRBV20-1
j_call: TRBJ1-1
cdr3_aa: SASPGQVVSPGAEAF

clone_size: .
d_call: .
v_call: TRBV5-1
j_call: TRBJ2-2
cdr3_aa: ASSLDRANTGELF

clone_size: .
d_call: TRBD1
v_call: TRBV19
j_call: TRBJ2-5
cdr3_aa: ASTAGGLETQY

clone_size: .
d_call: .
v_call: TRBV2
j_call: TRBJ2-6
cdr3_aa: ASSDEFSGANVLT

clone_size: .
d_call: .
v_call: TRBV2
j_call: TRBJ1-2
cdr3_aa: ASSATTDYGYT

clone_size: .
d_call: .
v_call: TRBV30
j_call: TRBJ2-2
cdr3_aa: AWRLALNTGELF

clone_size: .
d_call: .
v_call: TRBV7-9
j_call: TRBJ1-1
cdr3_aa: ASSQVNTEAF

clone_size: .
d_call: .
v_call: TRBV7-8
j_call: TRBJ1-1
cdr3_aa: ASSLGRLRGFSTEAF

clone_size: .
d_call: TRBD1
v_call: TRBV10-3
j_call: TRBJ2-1
cdr3_aa: AIEGQGDEQF

clone_size: .
d_call: .
v_call: TRBV24-1
j_call: TRBJ2-5
cdr3_aa: ATYRVPETQY

clone_size: few
d_call: .
v_call: TRBV2
j_call: TRBJ2-1
cdr3_aa: ASSERDNSYNEQF

clone_size: .
d_call: .
v_call: TRBV7-8
j_call: TRBJ2-7
cdr3_aa: ASSLDAGASSYEQY

clone_size: .
d_call: .
v_call: TRBV15
j_call: TRBJ2-3
cdr3_aa: ATSRAGQSVSDTQY

clone_size: .
d_call: .
v_call: TRBV30
j_call: TRBJ2-7
cdr3_aa: AWSRTVPYEQY